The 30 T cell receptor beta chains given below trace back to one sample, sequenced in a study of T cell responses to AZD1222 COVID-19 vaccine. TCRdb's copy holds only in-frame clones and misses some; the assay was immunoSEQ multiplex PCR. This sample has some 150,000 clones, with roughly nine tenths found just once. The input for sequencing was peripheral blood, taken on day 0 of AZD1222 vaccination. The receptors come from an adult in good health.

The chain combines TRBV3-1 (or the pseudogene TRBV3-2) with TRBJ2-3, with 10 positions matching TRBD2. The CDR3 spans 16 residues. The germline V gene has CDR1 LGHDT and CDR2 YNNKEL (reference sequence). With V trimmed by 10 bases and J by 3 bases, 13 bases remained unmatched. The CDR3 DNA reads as TGTGCCACAGCAGTCCAGCGGGAGGGCATAACAGATACGCAGTATTTT. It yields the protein CATAVQREGITDTQYF.

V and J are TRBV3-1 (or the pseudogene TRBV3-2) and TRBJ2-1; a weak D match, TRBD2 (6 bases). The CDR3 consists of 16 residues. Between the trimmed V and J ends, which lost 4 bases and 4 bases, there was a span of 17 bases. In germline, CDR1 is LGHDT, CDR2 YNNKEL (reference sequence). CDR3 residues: CASSPTGTGTYNEQFF. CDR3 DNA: TGTGCCAGCAGCCCTACTGGTACCGGGACTTACAATGAGCAGTTCTTC.

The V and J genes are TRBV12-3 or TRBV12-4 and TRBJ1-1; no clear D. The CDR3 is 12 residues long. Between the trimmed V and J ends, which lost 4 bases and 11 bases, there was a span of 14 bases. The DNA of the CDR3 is TGTGCCAGCAGTTATGGAAGAATGGGGGCTTTCTTT. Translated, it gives CASSYGRMGAFF.

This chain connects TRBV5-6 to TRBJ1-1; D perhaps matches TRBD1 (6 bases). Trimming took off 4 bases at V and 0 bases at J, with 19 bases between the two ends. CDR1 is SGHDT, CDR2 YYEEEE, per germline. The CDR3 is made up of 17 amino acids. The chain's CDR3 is CASSIAGGRMMNTEAFF. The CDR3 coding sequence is TGTGCCAGCAGCATTGCCGGGGGGCGAATGATGAACACTGAAGCTTTCTTT.

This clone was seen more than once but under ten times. CDR3 DNA: TGTGCCAGCAGCCCTCGCGGGGGGACCGCCTTACCTCCCCTCCACTTT. Translated, it gives CASSPRGGTALPPLHF. This chain uses TRBV7-9 with TRBJ1-6; D might be TRBD1 (5 bases). This CDR3 has 16 residues. Germline V gives CDR1 SEHNR, CDR2 FQNEAQ (reference sequence). Deletions cut 5 bases from V and 13 bases from J, with 24 bases between.

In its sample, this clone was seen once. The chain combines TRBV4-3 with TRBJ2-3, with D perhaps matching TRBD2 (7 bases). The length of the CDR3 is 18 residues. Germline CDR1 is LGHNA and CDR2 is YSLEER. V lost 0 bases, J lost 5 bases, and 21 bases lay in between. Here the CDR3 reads CASSQELFSGGRGDTQYF. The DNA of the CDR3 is TGCGCCAGCAGCCAAGAACTATTTTCGGGGGGCCGAGGAGATACGCAGTATTTT.

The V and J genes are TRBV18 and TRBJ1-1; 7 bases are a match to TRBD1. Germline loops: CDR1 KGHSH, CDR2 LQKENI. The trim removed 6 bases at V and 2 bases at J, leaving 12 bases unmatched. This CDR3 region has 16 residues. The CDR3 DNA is TGTGCCAGCTCTCCGGGGGGGGGACAGAGAAACACTGAAGCTTTCTTT. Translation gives CASSPGGGQRNTEAFF.

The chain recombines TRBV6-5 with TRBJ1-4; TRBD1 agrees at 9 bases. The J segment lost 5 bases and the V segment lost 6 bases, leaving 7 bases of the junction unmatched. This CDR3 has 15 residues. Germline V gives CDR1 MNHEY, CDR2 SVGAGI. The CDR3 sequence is CASRPQGAGNEKLFF. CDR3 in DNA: TGTGCCAGCAGACCACAGGGGGCAGGAAATGAAAAACTGTTTTTT.

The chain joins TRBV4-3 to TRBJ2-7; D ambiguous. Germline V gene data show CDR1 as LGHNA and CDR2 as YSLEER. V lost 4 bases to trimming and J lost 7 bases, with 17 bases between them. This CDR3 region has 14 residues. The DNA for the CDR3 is TGCGCCAGCAGCCTAACCATAAATAGGGATGAGCAGTACTTC. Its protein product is CASSLTINRDEQYF.

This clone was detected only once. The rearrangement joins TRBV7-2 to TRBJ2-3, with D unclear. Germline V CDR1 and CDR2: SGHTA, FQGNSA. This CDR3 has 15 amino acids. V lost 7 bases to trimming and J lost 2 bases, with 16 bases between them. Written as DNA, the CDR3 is TGTGCCAGCAACCTCGGTGGGATTTACACAGATACGCAGTATTTT. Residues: CASNLGGIYTDTQYF. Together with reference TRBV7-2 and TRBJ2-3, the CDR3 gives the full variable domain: GAGVSQSPSNKVTEKGKDVELRCDPISGHTALYWYRQSLGQGLEFLIYFQGNSAPDKSGLPSDRFSAERTGGSVSTLTIQRTQQEDSAVYLCASNLGGIYTDTQYFGPGTRLTVL.

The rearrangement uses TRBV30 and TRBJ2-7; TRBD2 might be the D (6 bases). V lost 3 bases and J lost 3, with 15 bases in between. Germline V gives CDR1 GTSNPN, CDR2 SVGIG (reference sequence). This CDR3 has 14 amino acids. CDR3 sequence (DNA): TGTGCCTGGAGCCGCGGGAATTTAGGCTACGAGCAGTACTTC. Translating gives CAWSRGNLGYEQYF.

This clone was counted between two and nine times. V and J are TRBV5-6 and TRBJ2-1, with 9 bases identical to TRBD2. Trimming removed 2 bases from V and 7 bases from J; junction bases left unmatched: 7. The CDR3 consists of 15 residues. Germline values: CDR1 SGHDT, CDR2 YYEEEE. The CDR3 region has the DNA TGTGCCAGCAGCTTCCCTAGCGGGGCGGGGAATGAGCAGTTCTTC. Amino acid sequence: CASSFPSGAGNEQFF.

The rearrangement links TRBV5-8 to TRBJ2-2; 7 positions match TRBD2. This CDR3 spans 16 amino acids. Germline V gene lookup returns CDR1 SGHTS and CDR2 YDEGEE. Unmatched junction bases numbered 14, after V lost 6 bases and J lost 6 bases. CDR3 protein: CASNRPGTTRPGELFF. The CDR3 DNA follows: TGTGCCAGCAATAGGCCCGGGACTACGAGGCCCGGGGAGCTGTTTTTT. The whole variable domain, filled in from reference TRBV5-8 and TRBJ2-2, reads EAGVTQSPTHLIKTRGQQATLRCSPISGHTSVYWYQQALGLGLQFLLWYDEGEERNRGNFPPRFSGRQFPNYSSELNVNALELEDSALYLCASNRPGTTRPGELFFGEGSRLTVL.

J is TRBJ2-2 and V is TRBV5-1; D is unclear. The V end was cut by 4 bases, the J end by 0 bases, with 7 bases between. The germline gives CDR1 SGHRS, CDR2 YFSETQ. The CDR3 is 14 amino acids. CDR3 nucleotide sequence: TGCGCCAGCAGCATCTACTCGAACACCGGGGAGCTGTTTTTT. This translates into CASSIYSNTGELFF.

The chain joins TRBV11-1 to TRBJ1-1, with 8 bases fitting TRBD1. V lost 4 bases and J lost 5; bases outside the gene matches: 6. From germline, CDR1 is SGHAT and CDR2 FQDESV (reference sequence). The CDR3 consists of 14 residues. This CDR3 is CASSYDRGATEAFF. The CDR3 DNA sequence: TGTGCCAGCAGCTATGACAGGGGAGCAACTGAAGCTTTCTTT.

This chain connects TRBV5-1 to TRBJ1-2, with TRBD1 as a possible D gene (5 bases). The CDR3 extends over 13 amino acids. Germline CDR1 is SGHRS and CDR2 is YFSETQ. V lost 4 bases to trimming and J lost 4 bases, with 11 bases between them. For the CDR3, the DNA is TGCGCCAGCAGCCTAGGGGACCGCTATGGCTACACCTTC. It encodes CASSLGDRYGYTF.

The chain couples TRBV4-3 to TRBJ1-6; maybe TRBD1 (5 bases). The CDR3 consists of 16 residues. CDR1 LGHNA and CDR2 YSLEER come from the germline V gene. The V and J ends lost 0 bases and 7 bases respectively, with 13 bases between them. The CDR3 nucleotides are TGCGCCAGCAGCCAAGAGGGGGGGACCCCGAATTCACCCCTCCACTTT. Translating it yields CASSQEGGTPNSPLHF.

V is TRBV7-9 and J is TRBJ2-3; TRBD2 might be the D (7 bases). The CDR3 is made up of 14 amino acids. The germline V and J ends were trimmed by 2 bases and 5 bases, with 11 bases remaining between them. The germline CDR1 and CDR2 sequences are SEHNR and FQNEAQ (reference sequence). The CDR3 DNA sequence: TGTGCCAGCAGCTTACGGGGGGCCGGAGATACGCAGTATTTT. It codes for CASSLRGAGDTQYF. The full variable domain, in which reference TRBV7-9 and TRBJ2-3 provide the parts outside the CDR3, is DTGVSQNPRHKITKRGQNVTFRCDPISEHNRLYWYRQTLGQGPEFLTYFQNEAQLEKSRLLSDRFSAERPKGSFSTLEIQRTEQGDSAMYLCASSLRGAGDTQYFGPGTRLTVL.

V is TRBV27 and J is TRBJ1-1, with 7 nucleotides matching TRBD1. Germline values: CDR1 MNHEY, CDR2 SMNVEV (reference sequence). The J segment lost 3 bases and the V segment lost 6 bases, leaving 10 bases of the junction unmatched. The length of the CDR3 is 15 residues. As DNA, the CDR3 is TGTGCCAGCAGGAAGCTACAGGGGTTAGACACTGAAGCTTTCTTT. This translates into CASRKLQGLDTEAFF.

This CDR3 reads CASSQGPGTSGLYKQYF. The CDR3 DNA is TGCGCCAGCAGCCAAGGACCCGGGACTAGCGGACTATACAAGCAGTACTTC. The gene calls are TRBV4-1 and TRBJ2-7, with TRBD2 matching over 11 bases. CDR1 and CDR2 from the germline V gene are MGHRA and YSYEKL. With 1 base clipped from V and 8 bases from J, the junction kept 13 bases outside the gene matches. The CDR3 contains 17 residues.

The CDR3 DNA sequence: TGCAGCGTTGCCGGGACTCGCGCTTCCTACGAGCAGTACTTC. Protein sequence: CSVAGTRASYEQYF. The chain links TRBV29-1 to TRBJ2-7; D is possibly TRBD2 (6 bases). CDR3 size: 14 residues. Germline-derived CDR1 and CDR2 are SQVTM and ANQGSEA. V shed 4 bases and J shed 1 base, with 14 bases lying between them.

Written as DNA, the CDR3 is TGTGCCAGCAGTCTACAGGGTTGGACTTACGAGCAGTACTTC. It is translated as CASSLQGWTYEQYF. The J gene is TRBJ2-7, the V gene TRBV6-2 or TRBV6-3; D is perhaps TRBD1 (6 bases). The germline gives CDR1 MNHEY, CDR2 SVGEGT. The CDR3 contains 14 residues. Trimming removed 5 bases at V and 4 bases at J, with 15 bases between.

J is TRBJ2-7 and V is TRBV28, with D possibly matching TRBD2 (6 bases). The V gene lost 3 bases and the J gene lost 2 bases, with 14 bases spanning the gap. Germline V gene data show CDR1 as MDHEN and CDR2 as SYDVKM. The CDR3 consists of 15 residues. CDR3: CASSFTGVSPYEQYF. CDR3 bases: TGTGCCAGCAGTTTCACGGGAGTATCTCCCTACGAGCAGTACTTC.

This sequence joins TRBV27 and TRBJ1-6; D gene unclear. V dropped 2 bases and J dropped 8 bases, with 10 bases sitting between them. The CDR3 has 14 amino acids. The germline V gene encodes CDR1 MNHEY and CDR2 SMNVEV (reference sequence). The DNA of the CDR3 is TGTGCCAGCAGTTTAGGGCAGCTCTATTCACCCCTCCACTTT. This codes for CASSLGQLYSPLHF.

CDR3: CASSLRPPARGRATDTQYF. In nucleotides, the CDR3 is TGTGCCAGCAGTTTACGCCCCCCGGCTCGCGGGAGGGCCACAGATACGCAGTATTTT. This chain links TRBV28 with TRBJ2-3, with 9 bases fitting TRBD2. The CDR3 covers 19 residues. Germline V gives CDR1 MDHEN, CDR2 SYDVKM. J lost 2 bases, V lost 2 bases, and 14 bases had no gene match.

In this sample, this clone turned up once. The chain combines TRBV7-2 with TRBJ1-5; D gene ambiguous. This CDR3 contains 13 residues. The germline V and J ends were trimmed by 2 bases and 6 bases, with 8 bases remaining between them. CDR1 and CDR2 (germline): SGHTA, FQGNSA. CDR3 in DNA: TGTGCCAGCAGCTTATCCGTACGTCAGCCCCAGCATTTT. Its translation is CASSLSVRQPQHF.

The CDR3, as DNA: TGCGCCAGCAGCTTGGGGACAGGGAACCGTGAGCAGTTCTTC. Protein product: CASSLGTGNREQFF. The V call is TRBV5-1, the J call TRBJ2-1; TRBD1 agrees at 8 bases. The V gene's germline CDR1 is SGHRS and CDR2 YFSETQ. This CDR3 has 14 residues. The V gene end was trimmed by 0 bases and the J gene end by 9 bases; junction bases not matched to a gene: 5.

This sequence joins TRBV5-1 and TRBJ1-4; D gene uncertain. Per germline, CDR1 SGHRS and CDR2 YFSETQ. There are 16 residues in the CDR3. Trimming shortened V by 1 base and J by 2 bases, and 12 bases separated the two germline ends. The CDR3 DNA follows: TGCGCCAGCAGCTTGAATCCCGGAACGACTAATGAAAAACTGTTTTTT. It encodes CASSLNPGTTNEKLFF.

CDR3 in DNA: TGTGCCAGTAGTATCCGAGATGGAACCATATATTTT. Protein: CASSIRDGTIYF. J is TRBJ1-3 and V is TRBV19; no reliable D call. This CDR3 region has 12 residues. The germline gives CDR1 LNHDA, CDR2 SQIVND (reference sequence). Trimming took off 3 bases at V and 10 bases at J, with 10 bases between the two ends.

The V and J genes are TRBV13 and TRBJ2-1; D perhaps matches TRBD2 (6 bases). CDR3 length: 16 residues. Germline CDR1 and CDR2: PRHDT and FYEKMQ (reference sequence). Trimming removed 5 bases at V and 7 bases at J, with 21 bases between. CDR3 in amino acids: CASSRLAAGSWNEQFF. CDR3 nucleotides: TGTGCCAGCAGCCGCTTAGCGGCCGGATCGTGGAATGAGCAGTTCTTC.